Listed below are T cell receptor beta chains from one sample, sequenced in a study of response to subunit inactivated influenza vaccine. TCRdb re-called the RT-PCR reads through MiXCR, storing one row per CDR3 protein. The repertoire holds 200,000 to 300,000 distinct CDR3 sequences, with more than 9% as singletons. Sequencing was performed on non-naive T cells sorted from PBMCs, taken 14 to 15 days before vaccination. These receptors were taken from a man aged 50 to 59 who received an inactivated influenza vaccine. Both conserved end residues are part of each CDR3. D genes are given only for firm matches. Clone size is given for some rows only: seen once, a few or many times, or a class if the clone is expanded.

TRBJ1-1,few,TRBV27,-,CASSPTGLGTEAFF,TGTGCCAGCAGTCCTACAGGGTTGGGCACTGAAGCTTTCTTT
TRBJ2-7,-,TRBV27,-,CASSPRTDTIYVQYF,TGTGCCAGCAGTCCACGGACAGATACGATCTACGTGCAGTACTTC
TRBJ1-6,-,TRBV7-2,TRBD1,CASSLHRGQGSPLNF,TGTGCCAGCAGCCTACACAGGGGGCAGGGTTCACCCCTCAACTTT
TRBJ2-1,-,TRBV5-1,TRBD2,CASSPLTSGGGEQFF,TGCGCCAGCAGCCCGCTGACTAGCGGGGGGGGTGAGCAGTTCTTC
TRBJ1-2,few,TRBV7-2,TRBD1,CASSLTRGQGYGYTF,TGTGCCAGCAGCCTCACCCGCGGACAGGGTTATGGCTACACCTTC
TRBJ2-2,-,TRBV20-1,-,CSARKVSTGELFF,TGCAGTGCTAGAAAAGTTTCCACCGGGGAGCTGTTTTTT
TRBJ1-4,few,TRBV29-1,-,CSASNEKLFF,TGCAGCGCCTCAAATGAAAAACTGTTTTTT
TRBJ1-2,few,TRBV28,TRBD1,CASSRTGGNYGYTF,TGTGCCAGCAGTAGGACAGGGGGCAACTATGGCTACACCTTC
TRBJ2-3,few,TRBV20-1,-,CTARPTAPDTQYF,TGCACCGCTCGGCCAACTGCTCCAGATACGCAGTATTTT
TRBJ2-1,many,TRBV29-1,TRBD2,CSVGPKAGGLNEQFF,TGCAGCGTGGGCCCCAAAGCGGGGGGGCTTAATGAGCAGTTCTTC
TRBJ2-3,-,TRBV2,TRBD1,CASSEGTGSSTDTQYF,TGTGCCAGCAGTGAAGGGACAGGGAGTTCCACAGATACGCAGTATTTT
TRBJ1-5,few,TRBV19,-,CASTRGQHNQPQHF,TGTGCCAGTACCCGGGGGCAGCACAATCAGCCCCAGCATTTT
TRBJ2-2,few,TRBV2,-,CASSPTVNTGELFF,TGTGCCAGCAGTCCGACAGTGAACACCGGGGAGCTGTTTTTT
TRBJ2-3,-,TRBV2,-,CASSKEGLGTDTQYF,TGTGCCAGCAGCAAGGAGGGGCTGGGGACAGATACGCAGTATTTT
TRBJ1-5,few,TRBV6-2/TRBV6-3,-,CASSNYSQGIRNQPQHF,TGTGCCAGCAGCAACTACTCCCAGGGAATTCGCAATCAGCCCCAGCATTTT
TRBJ2-5,few,TRBV5-6,TRBD2,CASSLASGMRETQYF,TGTGCCAGCAGCTTGGCTAGCGGGATGCGGGAGACCCAGTACTTC
TRBJ2-3,-,TRBV4-2,TRBD2,CASSQEPSGNTDTQYF,TGTGCCAGCAGCCAAGAACCCAGCGGGAACACAGATACGCAGTATTTT
TRBJ2-7,few,TRBV5-4,-,CASSPQDSYEQYF,TGTGCCAGCAGCCCCCAGGACTCCTACGAGCAGTACTTC
TRBJ2-6,few,TRBV7-2,-,CASSSSGFGANVLTF,TGTGCCAGCAGCTCTTCCGGGTTCGGGGCCAACGTCCTGACTTTC
TRBJ2-1,few,TRBV2,-,CASSFREQFF,TGTGCCAGCAGTTTTAGGGAGCAGTTCTTC
TRBJ2-5,many,TRBV10-3,-,CAISEREETQYF,TGTGCCATCAGTGAGCGCGAGGAGACCCAGTACTTC
TRBJ1-4,few,TRBV21-1,-,CASSKQGANEKLFF,TGTGCCAGCAGCAAACAGGGGGCGAATGAAAAACTGTTTTTT
TRBJ2-3,few,TRBV5-5,TRBD2,CASSLGPSGRGDTQYF,TGTGCCAGCAGCTTGGGGCCCAGCGGGAGGGGAGATACGCAGTATTTT
TRBJ2-1,few,TRBV27,TRBD2,CASRKTSGSYNEQFF,TGTGCCAGCAGAAAAACTAGCGGCTCCTACAATGAGCAGTTCTTC
TRBJ1-4,few,TRBV20-1,-,CSGKTGATNEKLFF,TGCAGTGGGAAGACAGGAGCAACTAATGAAAAACTGTTTTTT
TRBJ2-3,-,TRBV3-1,-,CASSQGGAPDTQYF,TGTGCCAGCAGCCAAGGGGGGGCTCCAGATACGCAGTATTTT
TRBJ2-3,-,TRBV28,TRBD2,CASRTRAAGGRTDTQYF,TGTGCCAGCAGAACGCGGGCAGCGGGGGGCCGCACAGATACGCAGTATTTT
TRBJ2-7,few,TRBV11-2,TRBD1,CASSFPHRGSIHEQYF,TGTGCCAGCAGCTTCCCTCACAGGGGATCGATCCACGAGCAGTACTTC
TRBJ1-4,-,TRBV30,-,CAWSIQGNEKLFF,TGTGCCTGGAGTATACAGGGAAATGAAAAACTGTTTTTT
TRBJ1-4,few,TRBV7-9,-,CASSWLLSGTNEKLFF,TGTGCCAGCAGCTGGCTCCTTTCAGGGACTAATGAAAAACTGTTTTTT
TRBJ2-1,-,TRBV5-1,TRBD2,CASSLTVSSGGANEQFF,TGCGCCAGCAGCTTGACGGTATCGAGCGGGGGGGCAAATGAGCAGTTCTTC
TRBJ2-3,few,TRBV9,TRBD2,CASSVGTSGFTDTQYF,TGTGCCAGCAGCGTAGGGACTAGCGGCTTCACAGATACGCAGTATTTT
TRBJ1-4,many,TRBV5-5,-,CASSTPTNEKLFF,TGTGCCAGCAGCACCCCAACTAATGAAAAACTGTTTTTT
TRBJ2-5,many,TRBV3-1,TRBD1,CASSHRGSQETQYF,TGTGCCAGCAGCCACAGGGGGAGCCAAGAGACCCAGTACTTC
TRBJ2-2,-,TRBV27,-,CASSRTPPTSYYPGELFF,TGTGCCAGCAGTCGAACCCCCCCGACTAGTTACTATCCCGGGGAGCTGTTTTTT
TRBJ2-5,few,TRBV7-9,TRBD1,CASSSRLRDRVRGTQYF,TGTGCCAGCAGCTCCCGACTCCGGGACAGGGTCCGGGGGACCCAGTACTTC
TRBJ2-3,-,TRBV3-1,TRBD2,CASSQGRLAGSTDTQYF,TGTGCCAGCAGCCAAGGGAGACTAGCGGGGAGCACAGATACGCAGTATTTT
TRBJ2-1,few,TRBV3-1,-,CASSQALLGDNEQFF,TGTGCCAGCAGCCAGGCCCTCCTTGGGGACAATGAGCAGTTCTTC
TRBJ1-1,few,TRBV20-1,TRBD1,CSATGGLHTEAFF,TGCAGTGCTACAGGGGGCTTGCACACTGAAGCTTTCTTT
TRBJ2-1,many,TRBV27,-,CASSLKTLKDNEQFF,TGTGCCAGCAGTTTGAAAACCCTCAAGGACAATGAGCAGTTCTTC
TRBJ2-7,once,TRBV7-6,TRBD1,CASRPRQGKYF,TGTGCCAGCAGGCCTAGACAGGGAAAGTACTTC
TRBJ2-7,-,TRBV5-1,TRBD1,CASSLWTGYEQYF,TGCGCCAGCAGCTTGTGGACAGGCTACGAGCAGTACTTC
TRBJ1-1,many,TRBV27,-,CASSLGGDTEAFF,TGTGCCAGCAGTTTGGGCGGGGACACTGAAGCTTTCTTT
TRBJ2-5,many,TRBV12-3/TRBV12-4,TRBD1,CASKDRSQETQYF,TGTGCCTCTAAGGACAGGAGCCAAGAGACCCAGTACTTC
TRBJ2-1,-,TRBV10-3,TRBD1,CAIRDRSYNEQFF,TGTGCCATCAGGGACAGGTCCTACAATGAGCAGTTCTTC
TRBJ2-7,many,TRBV20-1,-,CSANDKPEEQYF,TGCAGTGCTAATGACAAGCCAGAAGAGCAGTACTTC
TRBJ2-5,many,TRBV27,TRBD2,CASSFSGGGETQYF,TGTGCCAGCAGTTTCAGCGGGGGGGGAGAGACCCAGTACTTC
TRBJ1-1,-,TRBV27,-,CASSQGTMNTEAFF,TGTGCCAGCAGTCAGGGGACCATGAACACTGAAGCTTTCTTT
TRBJ1-5,-,TRBV9,-,CASSADKRGGNQPQHF,TGTGCCAGCAGCGCCGACAAGCGGGGAGGCAATCAGCCCCAGCATTTT
TRBJ2-1,many,TRBV7-9,-,CASSTYRDNEQFF,TGTGCCAGCAGCACTTACAGGGACAATGAGCAGTTCTTC
TRBJ2-7,-,TRBV6-5,-,CASSYGGPSASYEQYF,TGTGCCAGCAGTTACGGCGGCCCCTCAGCCTCCTACGAGCAGTACTTC
TRBJ2-5,many,TRBV24-1,-,CATSDLQGTLGETQYF,TGTGCCACCAGTGATTTGCAAGGGACCCTGGGAGAGACCCAGTACTTC
TRBJ2-1,few,TRBV7-3,TRBD2,CASSTPLADSREEQFF,TGTGCCAGCAGCACACCACTAGCGGACTCCCGTGAAGAGCAGTTCTTC